Reported below is one T cell receptor (beta chain). J was trimmed by 3 bases and V by 5 bases; bases with no gene match: 11. The length of the CDR3 is 16 residues. Per germline, CDR1 MNHEY and CDR2 SMNVEV (reference sequence). These data originate in a study of blood T cell repertoires in COVID-19. The overall study: Specimens from acute and convalescent COVID-19 originated in the United States, Italy and Spain. From T cells, B-cell-depleted T cells, or PBMCs came the material, which was cDNA or gDNA.

In the original analysis: Reference gene primer amplification yielded estimated nucleated cell counts. The protocol was immunoSEQ multiplex PCR, while the TCRdb copy is restricted to in-frame clones and leaves out a portion. That table supplies the V and J calls and clone size; D and trimming were determined from the DNA. The sample lists tens of thousands of clones; about 85% were seen once. The clonotype comes from a man in his sixties or seventies with acute or convalescent COVID-19. Sequencing was done on a sample of peripheral blood. The chain couples TRBV27 to TRBJ2-7; 9 bases agree with TRBD1. The chain's CDR3 is CASSPSRTGDFYEQYF. Written as DNA, the CDR3 is TGTGCCAGCAGTCCAAGCCGGACAGGGGATTTCTACGAGCAGTACTTC.